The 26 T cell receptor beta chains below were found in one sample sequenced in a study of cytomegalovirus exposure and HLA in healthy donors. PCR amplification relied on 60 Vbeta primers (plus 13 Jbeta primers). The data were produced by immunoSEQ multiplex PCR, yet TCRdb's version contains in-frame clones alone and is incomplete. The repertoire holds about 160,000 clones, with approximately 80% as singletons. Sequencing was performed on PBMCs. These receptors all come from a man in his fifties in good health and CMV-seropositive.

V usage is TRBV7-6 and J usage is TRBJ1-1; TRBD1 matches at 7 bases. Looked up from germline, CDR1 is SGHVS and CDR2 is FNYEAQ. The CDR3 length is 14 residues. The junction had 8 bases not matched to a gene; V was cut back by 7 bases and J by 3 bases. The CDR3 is CASIKSTGDTEAFF. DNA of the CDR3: TGTGCCAGCATCAAAAGCACAGGGGACACTGAAGCTTTCTTT.

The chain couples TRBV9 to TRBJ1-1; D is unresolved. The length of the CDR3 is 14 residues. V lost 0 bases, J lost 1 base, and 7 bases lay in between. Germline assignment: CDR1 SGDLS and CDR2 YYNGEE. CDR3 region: CASSVGPGNTEAFF. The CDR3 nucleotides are TGTGCCAGCAGCGTAGGGCCTGGGAACACTGAAGCTTTCTTT.

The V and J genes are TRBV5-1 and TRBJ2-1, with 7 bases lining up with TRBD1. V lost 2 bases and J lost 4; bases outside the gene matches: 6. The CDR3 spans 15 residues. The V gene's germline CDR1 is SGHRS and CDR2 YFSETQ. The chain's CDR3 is CASSLRTGVYNEQFF. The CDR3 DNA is TGCGCCAGCAGCTTAAGGACAGGCGTTTACAATGAGCAGTTCTTC.

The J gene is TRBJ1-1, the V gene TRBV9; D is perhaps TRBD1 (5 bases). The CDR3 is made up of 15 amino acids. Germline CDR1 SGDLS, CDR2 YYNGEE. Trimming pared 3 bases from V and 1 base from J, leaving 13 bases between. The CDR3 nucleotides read TGTGCCAGCAGCGCCACCAGGGTGACGAACACTGAAGCTTTCTTT. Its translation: CASSATRVTNTEAFF.

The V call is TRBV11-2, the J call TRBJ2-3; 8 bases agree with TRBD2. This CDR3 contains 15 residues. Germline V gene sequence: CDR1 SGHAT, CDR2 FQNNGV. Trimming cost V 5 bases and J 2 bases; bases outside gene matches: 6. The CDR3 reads CASSQRGTYTDTQYF. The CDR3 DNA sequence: TGTGCCAGCAGCCAGCGGGGGACTTACACAGATACGCAGTATTTT. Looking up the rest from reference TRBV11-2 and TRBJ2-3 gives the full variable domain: EAGVAQSPRYKIIEKRQSVAFWCNPISGHATLYWYQQILGQGPKLLIQFQNNGVVDDSQLPKDRFSAERLKGVDSTLKIQPAKLEDSAVYLCASSQRGTYTDTQYFGPGTRLTVL.

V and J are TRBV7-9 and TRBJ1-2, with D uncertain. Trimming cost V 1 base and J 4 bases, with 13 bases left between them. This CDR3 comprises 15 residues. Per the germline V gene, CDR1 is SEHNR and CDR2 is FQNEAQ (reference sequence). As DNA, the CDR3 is TGTGCCAGCAGCTTAGATCTCCCAGGTTTCTATGGCTACACCTTC. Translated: CASSLDLPGFYGYTF.

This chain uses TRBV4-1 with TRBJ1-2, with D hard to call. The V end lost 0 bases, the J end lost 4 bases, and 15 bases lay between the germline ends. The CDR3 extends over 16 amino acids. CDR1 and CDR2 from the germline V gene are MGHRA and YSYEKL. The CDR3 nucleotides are TGCGCCAGCAGCCAAGACCTCGCAATGCGGCCCTATGGCTACACCTTC. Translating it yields CASSQDLAMRPYGYTF.

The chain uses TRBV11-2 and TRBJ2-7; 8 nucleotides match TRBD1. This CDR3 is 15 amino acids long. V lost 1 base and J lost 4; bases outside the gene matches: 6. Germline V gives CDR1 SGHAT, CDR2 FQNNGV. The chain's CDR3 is CASSLVSGTGYEQYF. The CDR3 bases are TGTGCCAGCAGCTTAGTCTCGGGGACAGGATACGAGCAGTACTTC.

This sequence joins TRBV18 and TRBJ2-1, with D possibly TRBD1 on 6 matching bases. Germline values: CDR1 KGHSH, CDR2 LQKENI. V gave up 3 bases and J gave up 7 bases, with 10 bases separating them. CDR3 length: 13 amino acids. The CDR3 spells CASSPTGLNEQFF. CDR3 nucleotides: TGTGCCAGCTCACCCACAGGGTTGAATGAGCAGTTCTTC.

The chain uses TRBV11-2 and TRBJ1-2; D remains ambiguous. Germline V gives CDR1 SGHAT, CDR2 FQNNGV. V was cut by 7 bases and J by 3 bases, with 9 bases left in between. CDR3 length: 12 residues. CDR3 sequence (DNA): TGTGCCAGCACGGGGATGGACTATGGCTACACCTTC. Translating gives CASTGMDYGYTF.

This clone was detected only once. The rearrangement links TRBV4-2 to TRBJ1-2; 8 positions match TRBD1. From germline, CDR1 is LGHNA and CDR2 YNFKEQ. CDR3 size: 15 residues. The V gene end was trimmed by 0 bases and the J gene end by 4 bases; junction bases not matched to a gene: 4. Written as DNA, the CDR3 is TGTGCCAGCAGCCAAGAGGACAGGGAGATCTATGGCTACACCTTC. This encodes CASSQEDREIYGYTF.

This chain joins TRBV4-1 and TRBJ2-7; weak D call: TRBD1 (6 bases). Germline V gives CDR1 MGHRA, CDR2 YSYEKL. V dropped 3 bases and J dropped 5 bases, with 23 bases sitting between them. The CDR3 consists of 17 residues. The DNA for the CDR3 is TGCGCCAGCAGCCATCCTTCCCCATCAGGGGAATCGGACGAGCAGTACTTC. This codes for CASSHPSPSGESDEQYF.

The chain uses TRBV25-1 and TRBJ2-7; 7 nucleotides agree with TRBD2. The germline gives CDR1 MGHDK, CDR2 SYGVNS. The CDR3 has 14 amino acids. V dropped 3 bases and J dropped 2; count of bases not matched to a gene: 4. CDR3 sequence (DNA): TGTGCCAGCAGTGACGGGGGGACTACCTACGAGCAGTACTTC. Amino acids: CASSDGGTTYEQYF.

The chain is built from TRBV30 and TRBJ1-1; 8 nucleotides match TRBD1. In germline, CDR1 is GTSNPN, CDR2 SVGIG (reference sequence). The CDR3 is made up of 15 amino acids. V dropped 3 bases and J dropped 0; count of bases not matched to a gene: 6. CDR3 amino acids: CAWRQGAGMNTEAFF. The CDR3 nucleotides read TGTGCCTGGAGGCAGGGGGCCGGGATGAACACTGAAGCTTTCTTT.

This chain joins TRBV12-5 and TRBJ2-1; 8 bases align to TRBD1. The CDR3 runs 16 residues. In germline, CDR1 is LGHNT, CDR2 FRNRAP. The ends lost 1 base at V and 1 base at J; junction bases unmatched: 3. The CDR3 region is CASGLAQGASYNEQFF. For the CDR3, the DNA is TGTGCTAGTGGTTTGGCGCAGGGGGCTTCCTACAATGAGCAGTTCTTC.

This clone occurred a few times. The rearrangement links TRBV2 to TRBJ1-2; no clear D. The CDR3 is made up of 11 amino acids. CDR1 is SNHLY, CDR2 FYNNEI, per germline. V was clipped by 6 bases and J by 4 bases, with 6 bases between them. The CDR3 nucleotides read TGTGCCAGCAGGGCAGGCTATGGCTACACCTTC. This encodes CASRAGYGYTF.

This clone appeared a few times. This CDR3 reads CASSYRDGRNEKLFF. The CDR3 nucleotides read TGTGCCAGCAGTTACCGGGACGGGAGGAATGAAAAACTGTTTTTT. V is TRBV6-6 and J is TRBJ1-4; TRBD1 might be the D (5 bases). The germline CDR1 and CDR2 sequences are MNHNY and SVGAGI (reference sequence). The V gene lost 2 bases and the J gene lost 5 bases, with 12 bases spanning the gap. There are 15 residues in the CDR3.

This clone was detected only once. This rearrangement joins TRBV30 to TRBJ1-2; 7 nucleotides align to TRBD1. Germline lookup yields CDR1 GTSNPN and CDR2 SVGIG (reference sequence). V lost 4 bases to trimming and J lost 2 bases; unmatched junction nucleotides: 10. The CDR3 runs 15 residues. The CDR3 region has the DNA TGTGCCTGGATCATGCCGGGACAGACAAACTATGGCTACACCTTC. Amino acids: CAWIMPGQTNYGYTF.

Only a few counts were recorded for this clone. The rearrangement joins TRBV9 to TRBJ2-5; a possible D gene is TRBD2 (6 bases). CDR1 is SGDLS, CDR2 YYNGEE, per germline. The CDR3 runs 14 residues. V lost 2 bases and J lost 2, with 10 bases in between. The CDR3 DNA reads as TGTGCCAGCAGCGTGTACGGAGGGCAAGAGACCCAGTACTTC. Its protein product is CASSVYGGQETQYF. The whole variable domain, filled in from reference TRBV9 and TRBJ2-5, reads DSGVTQTPKHLITATGQRVTLRCSPRSGDLSVYWYQQSLDQGLQFLIQYYNGEERAKGNILERFSAQQFPDLHSELNLSSLELGDSALYFCASSVYGGQETQYFGPGTRLLVL.

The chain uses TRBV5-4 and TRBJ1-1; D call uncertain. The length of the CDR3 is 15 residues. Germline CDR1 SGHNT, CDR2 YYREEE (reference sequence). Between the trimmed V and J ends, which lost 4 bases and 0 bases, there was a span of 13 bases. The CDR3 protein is CASSPPTTMNTEAFF. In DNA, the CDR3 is TGTGCCAGCAGCCCCCCGACAACCATGAACACTGAAGCTTTCTTT.

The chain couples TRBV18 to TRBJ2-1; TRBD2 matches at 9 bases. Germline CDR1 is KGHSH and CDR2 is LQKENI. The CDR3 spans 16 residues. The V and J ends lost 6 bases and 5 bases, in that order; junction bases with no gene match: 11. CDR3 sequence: CASSLIGRGGNNEQFF. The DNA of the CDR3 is TGTGCCAGCTCCCTGATCGGGCGGGGGGGCAACAATGAGCAGTTCTTC.

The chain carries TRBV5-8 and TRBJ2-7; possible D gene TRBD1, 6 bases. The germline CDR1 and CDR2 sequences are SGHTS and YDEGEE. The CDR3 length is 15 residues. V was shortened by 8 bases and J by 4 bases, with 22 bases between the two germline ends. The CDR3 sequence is CARDTGFLASYEQYF. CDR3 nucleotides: TGTGCCAGGGACACAGGGTTTTTGGCCTCTTACGAGCAGTACTTC.

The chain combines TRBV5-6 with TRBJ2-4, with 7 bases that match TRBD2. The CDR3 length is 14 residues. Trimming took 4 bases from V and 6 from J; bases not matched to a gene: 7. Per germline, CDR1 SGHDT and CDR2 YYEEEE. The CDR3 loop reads CASSPQGGINIQYF. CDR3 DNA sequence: TGTGCCAGCAGCCCTCAGGGAGGGATAAACATTCAGTACTTC.

CDR3 region: CASSGTSGGTDTQYF. CDR3 sequence (DNA): TGTGCCAGTAGTGGAACTAGCGGGGGCACAGATACGCAGTATTTT. This chain connects TRBV19 to TRBJ2-3; 10 nucleotides align to TRBD2. Germline V gene lookup returns CDR1 LNHDA and CDR2 SQIVND (reference sequence). The ends lost 5 bases at V and 1 base at J; junction bases unmatched: 3. This CDR3 has 15 residues.

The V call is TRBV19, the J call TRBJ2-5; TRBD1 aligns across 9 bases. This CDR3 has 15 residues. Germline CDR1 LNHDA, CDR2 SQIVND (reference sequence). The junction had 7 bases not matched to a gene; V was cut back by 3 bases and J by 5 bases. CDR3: CASSITGGPQETQYF. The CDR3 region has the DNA TGTGCCAGTAGTATTACAGGGGGCCCGCAGGAGACCCAGTACTTC.

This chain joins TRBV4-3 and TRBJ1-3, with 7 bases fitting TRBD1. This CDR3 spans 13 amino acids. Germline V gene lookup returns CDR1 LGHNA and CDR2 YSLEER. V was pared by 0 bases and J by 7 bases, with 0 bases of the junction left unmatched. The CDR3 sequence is CASSQDRGNTIYF. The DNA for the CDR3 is TGCGCCAGCAGCCAAGACAGGGGGAACACCATATATTTT.